This T cell receptor (beta chain) comes out of a study of memory CD8 T cells in hepatitis C reinfection. Time point described: pre-reinfection, 55 to 20 weeks before reinfection detection. The sorted cells went straight to TCR sequencing with no prior in vitro expansion. Here immunoSEQ multiplex PCR was the method, and the copy in TCRdb shows in-frame clones only, minus some. Of 45,000 to 55,000 clones in the sample, just under 90% were seen once. CDR3 length: 17 amino acids. Germline V lookup: CDR1 MGHRA, CDR2 YSYEKL. V shed 4 bases and J 2 bases; nucleotides not matched to a gene: 12. Study-level results: With five donors, public clonotype conclusions could not be definitive.

This clone appeared a single time. Its antigen is not identified. The V and J genes are TRBV4-1 and TRBJ1-2; 8 bases fit TRBD1. The receptor was isolated from a man aged 18 to 35 with hepatitis C virus infection. Sequenced material: naive CD8+ T cells sorted from blood. This CDR3 is CASSPPGYYRGNYGYTF. CDR3 DNA sequence: TGCGCCAGCAGCCCGCCTGGTTACTACAGGGGGAACTATGGCTACACCTTC.